Listed here are 13 T cell receptor beta chains from one sample, sequenced in a study of cytotoxic CD8 clonotypes in ibrutinib-treated CLL. TCRdb keeps only in-frame clones here, not all; method: immunoSEQ multiplex PCR. Of about 160,000 clones listed, more than 80% are singletons. Sample: PBMCs, taken after 24 months of ibrutinib treatment. The receptors originated from a human donor with chronic lymphocytic leukemia.

The CDR3 loop reads CASSLRLAPWGETQYF. The CDR3 region has the DNA TGTGCCAGCAGCTTAAGACTAGCCCCCTGGGGGGAGACCCAGTACTTC. The chain links TRBV7-3 to TRBJ2-5; 7 nucleotides align to TRBD2. V shed 1 base, J shed 5 bases, and the junction held 10 bases outside the gene matches. CDR1 and CDR2 from the germline V gene are SGHTA and FQGTGA. The CDR3 runs 16 residues.

The rearrangement links TRBV7-2 to TRBJ2-1, with TRBD2 matching 11 bases. The CDR3 runs 14 residues. CDR1 is SGHTA and CDR2 is FQGNSA in the germline V gene. Trimming took 9 bases from V and 7 from J; bases not matched to a gene: 8. CDR3 in DNA: TGTGCCAGTAGTGGTAGCGGGAGGGGGAATGAGCAGTTCTTC. Encoded protein: CASSGSGRGNEQFF.

The rearrangement uses TRBV7-3 and TRBJ2-2; D is ambiguous. The ends were cut back, 6 bases at V and 0 bases at J, with 8 bases in the middle. Germline CDR1 and CDR2: SGHTA and FQGTGA. This CDR3 has 14 residues. The CDR3 coding sequence is TGTGCCAGCAGTCGCGAAACGAACACCGGGGAGCTGTTTTTT. Residues: CASSRETNTGELFF.

The chain couples TRBV7-3 to TRBJ2-7; D is unresolved. CDR1 is SGHTA and CDR2 is FQGTGA in the germline V gene. With 5 bases removed from V and 1 base from J, the gap between germline ends came to 9 bases. This CDR3 spans 13 amino acids. This chain's CDR3 is CASSHDGSYEQYF. The CDR3 DNA reads as TGTGCCAGCAGCCATGACGGATCCTACGAGCAGTACTTC.

V is TRBV7-9 and J is TRBJ2-1; a possible D gene is TRBD1 (5 bases). The germline V gene has CDR1 SEHNR and CDR2 FQNEAQ (reference sequence). Deletions cut 5 bases from V and 0 bases from J, with 17 bases between. The CDR3 extends over 17 amino acids. The CDR3 DNA reads TGTGCCAGCAGCAATAACAGGTGGGGCAGCTCCTACAATGAGCAGTTCTTC. This codes for CASSNNRWGSSYNEQFF.

The chain has TRBV5-4 and TRBJ2-3; D is possibly TRBD2 (5 bases). The CDR3 runs 14 residues. V gave up 4 bases and J gave up 1 base, with 10 bases separating them. CDR1 and CDR2 from the germline V gene are SGHNT and YYREEE (reference sequence). The CDR3 sequence: CASSLGVGTDTQYF. The DNA for the CDR3 is TGTGCCAGCAGCCTGGGAGTAGGCACAGATACGCAGTATTTT.

This chain links TRBV18 with TRBJ1-2, with TRBD1 identical over 9 bases. V lost 2 bases to trimming and J lost 6 bases; unmatched junction nucleotides: 7. Germline V lookup: CDR1 KGHSH, CDR2 LQKENI. The CDR3 is made up of 15 amino acids. For the CDR3, the DNA is TGTGCCAGCTCACCAAGAAGACAGGGGGATCATGGCTACACCTTC. It yields the protein CASSPRRQGDHGYTF.

The chain combines TRBV4-1 with TRBJ1-5; D unclear. CDR3 length equals 15 residues. CDR1 MGHRA and CDR2 YSYEKL come from the germline V gene. Trimming cost V 0 bases and J 9 bases, with 15 bases left between them. The CDR3 region is CASSQDSTSGWPQHF. The DNA for the CDR3 is TGCGCCAGCAGCCAAGACTCAACCTCTGGTTGGCCCCAGCATTTT.

This clone has just a few counts. CDR3 nucleotide sequence: TGCGCCAGCAGCTTGGTCTTGCCTCTAGCGGGTAATGAGCAGTTCTTC. It translates to CASSLVLPLAGNEQFF. The rearrangement joins TRBV5-1 to TRBJ2-1; 8 positions agree with TRBD2. From germline, CDR1 is SGHRS and CDR2 YFSETQ. CDR3 length equals 16 residues. Unmatched junction bases numbered 9, after V lost 0 bases and J lost 7 bases. Full variable domain (outside the CDR3, taken from reference TRBV5-1 and TRBJ2-1): KAGVTQTPRYLIKTRGQQVTLSCSPISGHRSVSWYQQTPGQGLQFLFEYFSETQRNKGNFPGRFSGRQFSNSRSEMNVSTLELGDSALYLCASSLVLPLAGNEQFFGPGTRLTVL.

The CDR3 sequence: CASTYRGEQPQHF. CDR3 bases: TGTGCCAGCACCTACAGGGGCGAACAGCCCCAGCATTTT. The rearrangement joins TRBV6-6 to TRBJ1-5; 7 positions match TRBD1. This CDR3 is 13 amino acids long. Losses at the gene ends were 7 bases for V and 7 bases for J; bases not matched to a gene: 7. Germline lookup yields CDR1 MNHNY and CDR2 SVGAGI (reference sequence).

The V and J genes are TRBV10-1 and TRBJ2-5; 10 nucleotides agree with TRBD2. The J segment lost 4 bases and the V segment lost 8 bases, leaving 10 bases of the junction unmatched. The germline gives CDR1 WNHNN, CDR2 SYGVQD (reference sequence). The CDR3 is 15 amino acids. The CDR3 spells CASPRGSGGPETQYF. For the CDR3, the DNA is TGCGCCAGCCCCCGGGGTAGCGGGGGGCCAGAGACCCAGTACTTC.

The chain is built from TRBV30 and TRBJ1-3, with D maybe TRBD1 (5 bases). The CDR3 sequence is 14 residues long. The V end lost 6 bases, the J end lost 0 bases, and 12 bases lay between the germline ends. CDR1 GTSNPN and CDR2 SVGIG come from the germline V gene (reference sequence). The CDR3 region is CACSTEPSGNTIYF. In DNA form, the CDR3 reads TGTGCCTGTTCGACAGAACCCTCTGGAAACACCATATATTTT.

The chain links TRBV5-1 to TRBJ1-5; D is ambiguous. Trimming cost V 4 bases and J 8 bases, with 13 bases left between them. This CDR3 region has 13 residues. Per the germline V gene, CDR1 is SGHRS and CDR2 is YFSETQ. This chain's CDR3 is CASSLEGPEPQHF. The CDR3 DNA reads as TGCGCCAGCAGCCTGGAAGGTCCGGAGCCCCAGCATTTT.